A selection of T cell receptor beta chains follows, all from one sample in a study of cytomegalovirus exposure and HLA in healthy donors. TCRdb's copy holds only in-frame clones and misses some; the assay was immunoSEQ multiplex PCR. The sample has 35,000 to 55,000 clones, about 78% seen once. Material: PBMCs. All receptors come from a young woman in good health and CMV-seronegative. Each CDR3 is given with its conserved first and last residue. A D gene is named only where the DNA matches it firmly. Size values are once, few and many counts, or a class for expanded clones, and some rows have none.

. | TRBJ2-2 | . | TRBV30 | TGTGCCTGGAGTTCACCTCAGGGTACCGGGGAGCTGTTTTTT | CAWSSPQGTGELFF
. | TRBJ2-3 | . | TRBV11-2 | TGTGCCAGCAGCCCGCCGGCAGATACGCAGTATTTT | CASSPPADTQYF
. | TRBJ1-5 | . | TRBV7-8 | TGTGCCAGCAGCACGGCAGGCTGGGCGAGCAATCAGCCCCAGCATTTT | CASSTAGWASNQPQHF
. | TRBJ1-4 | TRBD1 | TRBV6-6 | TGTGCCAGCAGGGGGGGACAGAATAATGAAAAACTGTTTTTT | CASRGGQNNEKLFF
. | TRBJ1-2 | . | TRBV5-8 | TGTGCCAGCAGCTTTAATCTAGGACAGACCTATGGCTACACCTTC | CASSFNLGQTYGYTF
. | TRBJ2-3 | TRBD2 | TRBV5-1 | TGCGCCAGCAGCTTAGCGGGGGGCCAAATCCAGTATTTT | CASSLAGGQIQYF
. | TRBJ2-3 | TRBD2 | TRBV5-1 | TGCGCCAGCAGTAGACGACTAGCGGGAATGGGGGCAGATACGCAGTATTTT | CASSRRLAGMGADTQYF
once | TRBJ2-3 | TRBD2 | TRBV4-2 | TGTGCCAGCAGCCAAGAGGGCCTAGCGGGGGGGACCACAGATACGCAGTATTTT | CASSQEGLAGGTTDTQYF
once | TRBJ2-2 | TRBD1 | TRBV4-1 | TGCGCCAGCAGTCTCCTCCTAGACCCGAGGGGGCGCCTCCGGATCGGGGAGCTGTTTTTT | CASSLLLDPRGRLRIGELFF
. | TRBJ1-1 | . | TRBV30 | TGTGCCTGGAACAGGCAGGAGAACACTGAAGCTTTCTTT | CAWNRQENTEAFF
. | TRBJ2-5 | TRBD2 | TRBV6-1 | TGTGCCAGCCGGACTAGCGGGGCGGAGACCCAGTACTTC | CASRTSGAETQYF
. | TRBJ2-2 | TRBD1 | TRBV5-4 | TGTGCCAGCAGCTTAGGGGGACAGGGGACCGACGGGGAGCTGTTTTTT | CASSLGGQGTDGELFF
. | TRBJ1-2 | . | TRBV14 | TGTGCCAGCAGCCAAGAAGACAGACCTTATGGCTACACCTTC | CASSQEDRPYGYTF
. | TRBJ1-6 | . | TRBV5-1 | TGCGCCAGCAGCTTGGACAGGGTCGGTCATTCACCCCTCCACTTT | CASSLDRVGHSPLHF
. | TRBJ1-4 | TRBD1 | TRBV29-1 | TGCAGCGTGGAAGGACAGGGCAATGAAAAACTGTTTTTT | CSVEGQGNEKLFF
. | TRBJ1-2 | . | TRBV6-1 | TGTGCCAGCAGTGAACAGATTAATAACTATGGCTACACCTTC | CASSEQINNYGYTF
. | TRBJ1-5 | . | TRBV4-2 | TGTGCCAGCAGCCCCGGGACTGTTAGCAATCAGCCCCAGCATTTT | CASSPGTVSNQPQHF
. | TRBJ2-1 | TRBD2 | TRBV30 | TGTGCCTGGACCGGGACTAGCGGCTACAATGAGCAGTTCTTC | CAWTGTSGYNEQFF
. | TRBJ2-7 | TRBD1 | TRBV6-1 | TGTGCCAGCAGTGTAGGGACAGCATTTTACGAGCAGTACTTC | CASSVGTAFYEQYF
. | TRBJ1-5 | TRBD1 | TRBV23-1 | TGCGCCAGCAGCTGTACTCGCTGGGACAGAAATCAGCCCCAGCATTTT | CASSCTRWDRNQPQHF
once | TRBJ2-7 | TRBD1 | TRBV7-9 | TGTGCCAGCAGCTTATCTTCAGGGGGCATAGCCTACGAGCAGTACTTC | CASSLSSGGIAYEQYF
. | TRBJ2-2 | . | TRBV19 | TGTGCCAGTAGTGGATGGGGGAGGACCGGGGAGCTGTTTTTT | CASSGWGRTGELFF
. | TRBJ1-3 | TRBD1 | TRBV13 | TGTGCCAGCAGAAGGGACAGTCTTATCTCTGGAAACACCATATATTTT | CASRRDSLISGNTIYF
. | TRBJ2-3 | TRBD1 | TRBV7-3 | TGTGCCAGCAGCGCGGGACAGGGAACAGATACGCAGTATTTT | CASSAGQGTDTQYF
. | TRBJ1-1 | . | TRBV6-5 | TGTGCCAGCAGTTACGACAGAATGAACACTGAAGCTTTCTTT | CASSYDRMNTEAFF
. | TRBJ2-7 | TRBD2 | TRBV29-1 | TGCAGCGGTCTTAGCGGGAGAGGCAACGAGCAGTACTTC | CSGLSGRGNEQYF
. | TRBJ1-2 | . | TRBV6-5 | TGTGCCAGCAGACAAACCAGGTCGCAAGGCTACACCTTC | CASRQTRSQGYTF
. | TRBJ1-2 | . | TRBV19 | TGTGCCAGTAGTAATAGGGGGATCTACACCTTC | CASSNRGIYTF
once | TRBJ2-3 | . | TRBV4-2 | TGTGCCAGCAGCCAAGGTGTCACTAGCATCTCAGATACGCAGTATTTT | CASSQGVTSISDTQYF
few | TRBJ1-1 | . | TRBV10-3 | TGTGCCATCGCCAGGGCCCTGAACACTGAAGCTTTCTTT | CAIARALNTEAFF
. | TRBJ2-1 | . | TRBV5-1 | TGCGCCAGCAGCTTGGGACTGATAGACAATGAGCAGTTCTTC | CASSLGLIDNEQFF
. | TRBJ2-7 | . | TRBV5-1 | TGCGCCAGCAGCTCGGGGGACGCAAGGGCCACATACGAGCAGTACTTC | CASSSGDARATYEQYF
. | TRBJ2-7 | . | TRBV30 | TGTGCCTGGACCTCTCAGGGGTTCTACGAGCAGTACTTC | CAWTSQGFYEQYF
. | TRBJ1-1 | TRBD1 | TRBV11-2 | TGTGCCAGCAGCCGCGGACAGGTTGGCAACACTGAAGCTTTCTTT | CASSRGQVGNTEAFF
few | TRBJ1-5 | TRBD1 | TRBV28 | TGTGCCAGCACCTCTCACGGGACAGGCGCCCATCAGCCCCAGCATTTT | CASTSHGTGAHQPQHF
. | TRBJ2-3 | TRBD2 | TRBV4-2 | TGTGCCAGCAGCCAAGAATCAAGGGGACTAGCGGCAAGAGATACGCAGTATTTT | CASSQESRGLAARDTQYF
. | TRBJ2-5 | TRBD2 | TRBV6-5 | TGTGCCAGCAGTCCGGGACTAGCGATGCGAGAGACCCAGTACTTC | CASSPGLAMRETQYF
few | TRBJ1-1 | . | TRBV15 | TGTGCCACCAGCAGAGAAAGAGGAGGACGGGCTTTCTTT | CATSRERGGRAFF
. | TRBJ1-1 | . | TRBV30 | TGTGCCTGGAGTAGGCACAGATCAGCCCCAATGAACACTGAAGCTTTCTTT | CAWSRHRSAPMNTEAFF
few | TRBJ1-1 | . | TRBV5-4 | TGTGCCAGCAGCTGGAGGGGCAGGGAGAACACTGAAGCTTTCTTT | CASSWRGRENTEAFF
. | TRBJ2-7 | TRBD2 | TRBV4-1 | TGCGCCAGCAGCCAAGGCGGGCTAGCGGGGGCCTACGAGCAGTACTTC | CASSQGGLAGAYEQYF
. | TRBJ1-4 | . | TRBV30 | TGTGCCTGGAGTGTGTGGGGCTCGGCTGGCGAAAAACTGTTTTTT | CAWSVWGSAGEKLFF
. | TRBJ2-7 | TRBD2 | TRBV4-2 | TGTGCCAGCAGCCAGGGGTTAGCGGGTAACTCCTACGAGCAGTACTTC | CASSQGLAGNSYEQYF
. | TRBJ2-7 | . | TRBV30 | TGTGCCTGGGCCCTGAGCGGGTACGAGCAGTACTTC | CAWALSGYEQYF
. | TRBJ2-7 | TRBD2 | TRBV29-1 | TGCAGCGTTGAGGGGGGTGGGACTAGCGCCGACTACGAGCAGTACTTC | CSVEGGGTSADYEQYF
. | TRBJ1-4 | . | TRBV20-1 | TGCAGTGCGAGAATCGGGGAAAAACTGTTTTTT | CSARIGEKLFF
. | TRBJ1-2 | . | TRBV5-4 | TGTGCCAGCAGCTTGGTTCAGGGCTATGGCTACACCTTC | CASSLVQGYGYTF
. | TRBJ2-7 | TRBD1 | TRBV29-1 | TGCAGCGTTATCCGCAGGGCGACCGGGACAGGGGTTGAGTACTTC | CSVIRRATGTGVEYF
. | TRBJ2-5 | . | TRBV2 | TGTGCCAGCAGCCCTGCGAGAGAGACCCAGTACTTC | CASSPARETQYF
. | TRBJ1-2 | . | TRBV5-1 | TGCGCCAGCAGCTTGGAGGACAGTAACTATGGCTACACCTTC | CASSLEDSNYGYTF
. | TRBJ2-5 | . | TRBV7-2 | TGTGCCAGCAGCCCGATAGGAATGAGGGAGACCCAGTACTTC | CASSPIGMRETQYF